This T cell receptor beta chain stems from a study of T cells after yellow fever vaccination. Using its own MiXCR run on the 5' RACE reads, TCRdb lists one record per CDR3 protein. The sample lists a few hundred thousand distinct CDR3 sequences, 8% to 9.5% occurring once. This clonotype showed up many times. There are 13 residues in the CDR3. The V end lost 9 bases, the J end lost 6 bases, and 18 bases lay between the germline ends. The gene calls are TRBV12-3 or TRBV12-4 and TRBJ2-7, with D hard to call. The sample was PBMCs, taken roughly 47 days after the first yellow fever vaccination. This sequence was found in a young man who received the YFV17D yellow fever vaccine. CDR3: CASAGCLGCEQYF. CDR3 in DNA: TGTGCCAGTGCTGGCTGTCTTGGGTGCGAGCAGTACTTC.